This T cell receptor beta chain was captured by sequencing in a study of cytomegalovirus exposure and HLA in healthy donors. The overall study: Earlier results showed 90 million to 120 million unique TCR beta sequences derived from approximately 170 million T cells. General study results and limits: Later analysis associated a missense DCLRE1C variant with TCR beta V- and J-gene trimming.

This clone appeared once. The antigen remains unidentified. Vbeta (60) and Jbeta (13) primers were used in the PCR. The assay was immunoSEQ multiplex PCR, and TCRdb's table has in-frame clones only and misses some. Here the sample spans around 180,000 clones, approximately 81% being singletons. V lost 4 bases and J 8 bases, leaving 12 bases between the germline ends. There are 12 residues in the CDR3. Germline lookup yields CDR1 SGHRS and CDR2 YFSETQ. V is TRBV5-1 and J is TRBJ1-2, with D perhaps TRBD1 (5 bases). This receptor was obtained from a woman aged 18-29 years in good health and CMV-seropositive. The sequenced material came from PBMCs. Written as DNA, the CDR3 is TGCGCCAGCAGCACAGGAACGGGCGGCTACACCTTC. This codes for CASSTGTGGYTF.